The next 21 T cell receptor beta chains were all read from a single sample in a study of T cell changes during pregnancy in multiple sclerosis. This table comes from immunoSEQ multiplex PCR, and its TCRdb copy is limited to in-frame clones, with some not included. The table includes about 50,000 clones, 92% detected once. The sequencing here drew on CD4+ T cells from peripheral blood mononuclear cells, taken in the third trimester of pregnancy. The receptors stem from a female donor with multiple sclerosis, enrolled in a pregnancy study.

The rearrangement links TRBV5-5 to TRBJ2-3; 10 nucleotides agree with TRBD2. This CDR3 has 15 residues. CDR1 and CDR2 from the germline V gene are SGHKS and YYEKEE (reference sequence). Trimming took 3 bases from V and 3 from J; bases not matched to a gene: 4. This CDR3 reads CASSSERGGTDTQYF. In nucleotides, the CDR3 is TGTGCCAGCAGCTCCGAGCGGGGGGGAACAGATACGCAGTATTTT.

In its sample, this clone was seen a few times. The chain is built from TRBV19 and TRBJ1-1; TRBD1 aligns across 7 bases. With 8 bases clipped from V and 3 bases from J, the junction kept 3 bases outside the gene matches. Germline V lookup: CDR1 LNHDA, CDR2 SQIVND (reference sequence). There are 12 residues in the CDR3. This CDR3 reads CASRTGDTEAFF. The CDR3, as DNA: TGTGCCAGTCGAACAGGGGACACTGAAGCTTTCTTT. Full variable domain (remainder filled in from reference TRBV19 and TRBJ1-1): DGGITQSPKYLFRKEGQNVTLSCEQNLNHDAMYWYRQDPGQGLRLIYYSQIVNDFQKGDIAEGYSVSREKKESFPLTVTSAQKNPTAFYLCASRTGDTEAFFGQGTRLTVV.

This chain links TRBV6-4 with TRBJ1-1; D gene ambiguous. There are 13 residues in the CDR3. The V gene lost 4 bases and the J gene lost 0 bases, with 6 bases spanning the gap. Looked up from germline, CDR1 is MRHNA and CDR2 is SNTAGT. CDR3 DNA sequence: TGTGCCAGCAGTGCCGGAGTGAACACTGAAGCTTTCTTT. Its protein is CASSAGVNTEAFF.

The genes are TRBV7-9 and TRBJ1-4; 7 bases are a match to TRBD1. The V gene end was trimmed by 4 bases and the J gene end by 4 bases; junction bases not matched to a gene: 9. From germline, CDR1 is SEHNR and CDR2 FQNEAQ (reference sequence). The CDR3 consists of 16 residues. CDR3 bases: TGTGCCAGCAGCTCCCGGGAGGGGGCAGTTAATGAAAAACTGTTTTTT. As protein: CASSSREGAVNEKLFF.

This rearrangement joins TRBV5-4 to TRBJ2-1; D is uncertain. Germline assignment: CDR1 SGHNT and CDR2 YYREEE (reference sequence). Trimming shortened V by 4 bases and J by 0 bases, and 14 bases separated the two germline ends. CDR3 length equals 16 residues. The CDR3: CASSGWAVGSYNEQFF. The CDR3 nucleotides read TGTGCCAGCAGCGGGTGGGCCGTCGGCTCCTACAATGAGCAGTTCTTC.

Written as DNA, the CDR3 is TGTGCCAGCAGTTATTCAAGGCTGGGGGGAACCGGGGAGCTGTTTTTT. This gives the protein CASSYSRLGGTGELFF. This chain joins TRBV6-5 and TRBJ2-2, with D perhaps matching TRBD2 (6 bases). Trimming took off 3 bases at V and 5 bases at J, with 16 bases between the two ends. Germline loops: CDR1 MNHEY, CDR2 SVGAGI. The CDR3 length is 16 residues.

This clone has just a few counts. This chain connects TRBV25-1 to TRBJ1-5, with D possibly being TRBD1 (5 bases). The CDR3 contains 14 residues. V dropped 4 bases and J dropped 3 bases, with 10 bases sitting between them. CDR1 MGHDK and CDR2 SYGVNS come from the germline V gene. Here the CDR3 DNA reads TGTGCCAGCAGTGGTCAGGGTAACAATCAGCCCCAGCATTTT. Protein sequence: CASSGQGNNQPQHF. Looking up the rest from reference TRBV25-1 and TRBJ1-5 gives the full variable domain: EADIYQTPRYLVIGTGKKITLECSQTMGHDKMYWYQQDPGMELHLIHYSYGVNSTEKGDLSSESTVSRIRTEHFPLTLESARPSHTSQYLCASSGQGNNQPQHFGDGTRLSIL.

DNA of the CDR3: TGTGCCAGCAGCCCTTCGGGGTTGGACAATTCACCCCTCCACTTT. It is translated as CASSPSGLDNSPLHF. The chain combines TRBV9 with TRBJ1-6; D is ambiguous. Trimming took 4 bases from V and 7 from J, leaving 15 bases between them. The CDR3 runs to 15 residues. Germline V CDR1 and CDR2: SGDLS, YYNGEE.

The chain links TRBV6-6 to TRBJ2-2, with TRBD2 identical over 7 bases. CDR3 length equals 15 residues. V dropped 2 bases and J dropped 6; count of bases not matched to a gene: 6. CDR1 MNHNY and CDR2 SVGAGI come from the germline V gene (reference sequence). The CDR3 spells CASSYPGRVAGELFF. The CDR3 nucleotides read TGTGCCAGCAGTTACCCAGGGAGGGTAGCCGGGGAGCTGTTTTTT.

This rearrangement joins TRBV9 to TRBJ2-5; TRBD2 agrees at 7 bases. Per the germline V gene, CDR1 is SGDLS and CDR2 is YYNGEE. The CDR3 totals 15 residues. The V and J ends lost 0 bases and 4 bases, in that order; junction bases with no gene match: 6. CDR3 DNA sequence: TGTGCCAGCAGCGTAGCTACCTGGGGGGGAGAGACCCAGTACTTC. Its translation is CASSVATWGGETQYF.

V usage is TRBV19 and J usage is TRBJ1-2, with no clear D. V was cut by 2 bases and J by 8 bases, with 12 bases left in between. The CDR3 contains 13 residues. Germline V CDR1 and CDR2: LNHDA, SQIVND (reference sequence). CDR3 residues: CASSIPGSEGYTF. CDR3 DNA: TGTGCCAGTAGTATACCGGGGTCGGAAGGCTACACCTTC. The whole variable domain, filled in from reference TRBV19 and TRBJ1-2, reads DGGITQSPKYLFRKEGQNVTLSCEQNLNHDAMYWYRQDPGQGLRLIYYSQIVNDFQKGDIAEGYSVSREKKESFPLTVTSAQKNPTAFYLCASSIPGSEGYTFGSGTRLTVV.

This clone has just one count. The chain has TRBV4-2 and TRBJ1-5; 8 bases are shared with TRBD1. The J segment lost 9 bases and the V segment lost 0 bases, leaving 4 bases of the junction unmatched. From germline, CDR1 is LGHNA and CDR2 YNFKEQ. This CDR3 is 14 amino acids long. The CDR3 coding sequence is TGTGCCAGCAGCCAAGAGCCCGACAGGGGGCCCCAGCATTTT. Its protein is CASSQEPDRGPQHF.

V usage is TRBV5-6 and J usage is TRBJ1-1, with TRBD1 as a possible D gene (5 bases). The germline CDR1 and CDR2 sequences are SGHDT and YYEEEE. Between the trimmed V and J ends, which lost 2 bases and 0 bases, there was a span of 11 bases. This CDR3 is 15 amino acids long. The chain's CDR3 is CASSFHQGMNTEAFF. DNA for the CDR3: TGTGCCAGCAGCTTTCATCAGGGAATGAACACTGAAGCTTTCTTT.

The chain uses TRBV27 and TRBJ1-6; 7 bases fit TRBD1. Germline lookup yields CDR1 MNHEY and CDR2 SMNVEV (reference sequence). CDR3 size: 15 residues. The trim removed 3 bases at V and 4 bases at J, leaving 3 bases unmatched. CDR3 DNA sequence: TGTGCCAGCAGTTTCAGACAGGGTTATAATTCACCCCTCCACTTT. As protein: CASSFRQGYNSPLHF.

V and J are TRBV6-1 and TRBJ1-1; the D is unclear. V lost 2 bases and J lost 6, with 16 bases in between. CDR3 length: 15 amino acids. Germline CDR1 is MNHNS and CDR2 is SASEGT. In nucleotides, the CDR3 is TGTGCCAGCAGTGAAAACGGGATAGCGGTCTCTGAAGCTTTCTTT. As protein: CASSENGIAVSEAFF.

The V gene is TRBV25-1, the J gene TRBJ2-1; 9 nucleotides line up with TRBD2. CDR3 length: 18 amino acids. Germline lookup yields CDR1 MGHDK and CDR2 SYGVNS. After removal of 4 bases from V and 4 bases from J, the junction contained 14 bases not matched to a gene. CDR3 amino acids: CASSGNRGPAGGYNEQFF. In DNA form, the CDR3 reads TGTGCCAGCAGTGGAAACAGGGGTCCGGCGGGGGGGTACAATGAGCAGTTCTTC.

This chain connects TRBV18 to TRBJ2-2, with 7 bases fitting TRBD1. The V segment lost 3 bases and the J segment 4 bases; nucleotides outside the gene matches: 2. This CDR3 comprises 14 residues. Germline V gene data show CDR1 as KGHSH and CDR2 as LQKENI. The CDR3 protein is CASSPTGFTGELFF. DNA for the CDR3: TGTGCCAGCTCACCGACAGGGTTCACCGGGGAGCTGTTTTTT. Variable domain in full (rest from reference TRBV18 and TRBJ2-2): NAGVMQNPRHLVRRRGQEARLRCSPMKGHSHVYWYRQLPEEGLKFMVYLQKENIIDESGMPKERFSAEFPKEGPSILRIQQVVRGDSAAYFCASSPTGFTGELFFGEGSRLTVL.

This chain uses TRBV10-3 with TRBJ2-5; D possibly corresponds to TRBD2 (5 bases). The germline V gene has CDR1 ENHRY and CDR2 SYGVKD. This CDR3 is built from 15 residues. The V and J ends lost 4 bases and 2 bases respectively, with 14 bases between them. The CDR3 DNA sequence: TGTGCCATCAGTGGTGGTGAGGGTGTACAAGAGACCCAGTACTTC. It codes for CAISGGEGVQETQYF.

V gene TRBV18 combines with J gene TRBJ1-1; D not certain. Trimming pared 3 bases from V and 5 bases from J, leaving 13 bases between. Germline V gene lookup returns CDR1 KGHSH and CDR2 LQKENI. This CDR3 comprises 14 residues. The CDR3 reads CASSPRALGTEAFF. CDR3 bases: TGTGCCAGCTCACCGAGGGCCCTTGGGACTGAAGCTTTCTTT.

The chain recombines TRBV6-5 with TRBJ1-5, with D unclear. Trimming took 6 bases from V and 3 from J, leaving 12 bases between them. CDR1 MNHEY and CDR2 SVGAGI come from the germline V gene. The CDR3 runs 14 residues. CDR3 in amino acids: CASRPRGNNQPQHF. The DNA for the CDR3 is TGTGCCAGCAGACCCCGGGGTAACAATCAGCCCCAGCATTTT.

The rearrangement links TRBV5-4 to TRBJ2-5, with a possible D match to TRBD2 (5 bases). The length of the CDR3 is 13 residues. Germline CDR1 reads SGHNT; CDR2 reads YYREEE (reference sequence). V was pared by 2 bases and J by 4 bases, with 9 bases between. DNA of the CDR3: TGTGCCAGCAGCTTACGGGGTACAGAGACCCAGTACTTC. As protein: CASSLRGTETQYF.